This entry is about one T cell receptor (beta chain). Study processing details: Reference gene primer amplification yielded estimated nucleated cell counts. Measured with immunoSEQ multiplex PCR; TCRdb has only the in-frame clones, and not every one. V and J calls and clone size follow that table, whereas D and trimming were derived from the DNA. The table shows nearly 200,000 clones, with approximately 82% occurring only once. The record originates from a study of blood T cell repertoires in COVID-19. About the research overall: The study drew acute and convalescent COVID-19 samples from the United States, Italy and Spain. The cDNA or gDNA used as material had been derived from T cells, B-cell-depleted T cells, or PBMCs.

V was pared by 4 bases and J by 3 bases, with 3 bases of the junction left unmatched. Germline V lookup: CDR1 LNHDA, CDR2 SQIVND (reference sequence). This CDR3 contains 15 residues. The V gene is TRBV19, the J gene TRBJ2-1, with TRBD2 matching over 10 bases. The receptor's source is a human donor with acute or convalescent COVID-19. The donor label of this sample is uncertain. Material: peripheral blood. The CDR3 region is CASSTGLADYNEQFF. CDR3 nucleotides: TGTGCCAGTAGTACCGGACTAGCGGACTACAATGAGCAGTTCTTC.